The rows below give T cell receptor beta chains drawn from one sample of a study of CD8 T cells in Susac syndrome. Using its own MiXCR run on the immunoSEQ multiplex PCR reads, TCRdb lists one record per CDR3 protein. In the table there are about 400,000 distinct CDR3 sequences, 75% to 90% of which are singletons. The sample was CD8+ T cells from PBMCs. These receptors came from a human donor with multiple sclerosis. Both conserved end residues are part of each CDR3. Fields, in order: clone size, V gene, D gene, J gene, CDR3 DNA, CDR3 protein. The D gene is left open where the match is weak. Only part of the rows carry a size: once, few, many, or a class if the clone is expanded.

-	TRBV15	-	TRBJ2-1	TGTGCCACCAGAAGGCAGGGGGGCTCCTACAATGAGCAGTTCTTC	CATRRQGGSYNEQFF
-	TRBV7-9	-	TRBJ2-3	TGTGCCAGCAGCACCTGGACAGTCGGTATGACAGATACGCAGTATTTT	CASSTWTVGMTDTQYF
-	TRBV6-1	-	TRBJ2-1	TGTGCCAGCAGTCCCGTGGACCTCGCCGTTGAGCAGTTCTTC	CASSPVDLAVEQFF
-	TRBV4-2	-	TRBJ2-1	TGTGCCAGCAGCCAAGATGTTAGCAGCAATGAGCAGTTCTTC	CASSQDVSSNEQFF
-	TRBV4-1	TRBD1	TRBJ1-1	TGCGCCAGCAGCCAATTTGGGGGACAGGTGAACACTGAAGCTTTCTTT	CASSQFGGQVNTEAFF
-	TRBV5-8	-	TRBJ2-1	TGTGCCAGCAGCTTTCCCGGTGACAGGTACAATGAGCAGTTCTTC	CASSFPGDRYNEQFF
-	TRBV20-1	TRBD1	TRBJ2-5	TGCAGTGCCGGAGGACAGGGGATGGTGGAGACCCAGTACTTC	CSAGGQGMVETQYF
-	TRBV6-5	-	TRBJ1-2	TGTGCCAGCAGTAAAATGGGACTGAACTATGGCTACACCTTC	CASSKMGLNYGYTF
-	TRBV7-2	-	TRBJ2-1	TGTGCCAGCAGCTTAGAGGAGGGGCTCTACAATGAGCAGTTCTTC	CASSLEEGLYNEQFF
-	TRBV12-3/TRBV12-4	TRBD2	TRBJ2-3	TGTGCCAGCAGTTTGCCCCTGACTAGCGGAATAGATACGCAGTATTTT	CASSLPLTSGIDTQYF
once	TRBV12-3/TRBV12-4	-	TRBJ2-3	TGTGCCAGCAACGAAGGGGCGTGGACAGATACGCAGTATTTT	CASNEGAWTDTQYF
-	TRBV5-1	TRBD1	TRBJ2-5	TGCGCCAGCAGCTTGGGACAGGGGGACGGGGAGACCCAGTACTTC	CASSLGQGDGETQYF
once	TRBV12-3/TRBV12-4	-	TRBJ2-1	TGTGCCAGCAGCAGCGGAGGGCGAAGCTCCTACAATGAGCAGTTCTTC	CASSSGGRSSYNEQFF
-	TRBV5-6	-	TRBJ2-3	TGTGCCAGCAGCTCGGTTCTTGGTCCCCAGTTCCGCACAGATACGCAGTATTTT	CASSSVLGPQFRTDTQYF
-	TRBV6-2/TRBV6-3	-	TRBJ1-5	TGTGCCAGCAGGCCGGTTATCGGGGCTCAGCCCCAGCATTTT	CASRPVIGAQPQHF
few	TRBV6-1	-	TRBJ2-4	TGTGCCAGCTTGGACGCGAACATTCAGTACTTC	CASLDANIQYF
-	TRBV6-5	-	TRBJ2-1	TGTGCCAGCAGTGACACGGGACCTTACAATGAGCAGTTCTTC	CASSDTGPYNEQFF
-	TRBV10-3	TRBD2	TRBJ2-1	TGTGCCATCAGTGACTGGGTAGCGGGAGATTCCCATGAGCAGTTCTTC	CAISDWVAGDSHEQFF
-	TRBV6-1	TRBD1	TRBJ1-2	TGTGCCAGCACCGCAAAAGGCACAGGGGGTCGAAGCTATGGCTACACCTTC	CASTAKGTGGRSYGYTF
few	TRBV27	TRBD2	TRBJ2-3	TGTGCCAGCAGTCCCGGACTAGCGGGGGGGCCTGGGGATACGCAGTATTTT	CASSPGLAGGPGDTQYF
-	TRBV20-1	-	TRBJ2-1	TGCAGTGCTACCTCCGACAATGAGCAGTTCTTC	CSATSDNEQFF
-	TRBV19	-	TRBJ2-1	TGTGCCAGTTACCGAAACGGCGGAGACGCGCAGTTCTTC	CASYRNGGDAQFF
-	TRBV2	-	TRBJ1-2	TGTGCCAGCAGTTCTCTGGGACGGGAATCCAACTATGGCTACACCTTC	CASSSLGRESNYGYTF
few	TRBV6-1	TRBD1	TRBJ2-1	TGTGCCAGCACTCCGGGACAGGGCAATGAGCAGTTCTTC	CASTPGQGNEQFF
-	TRBV29-1	-	TRBJ2-3	TGCAGCGTTGAAGACCATAAGAGGACAGATACGCAGTATTTT	CSVEDHKRTDTQYF
-	TRBV7-9	-	TRBJ2-7	TGTGCCAGCAGCTTTCTGGTCCGGGAGCAGTACTTC	CASSFLVREQYF
-	TRBV4-1	-	TRBJ2-7	TGCGCCAGCAGCCAAGAAGGCGGGCCGTCCTACGAGCAGTACTTC	CASSQEGGPSYEQYF
-	TRBV30	-	TRBJ2-7	TGTGCCTGGAGTGTGGGGGCCTACTACGAGCAGTACTTC	CAWSVGAYYEQYF
-	TRBV12-3/TRBV12-4	TRBD1	TRBJ1-1	TGTGCCAGCACGCCGGGACAGGGGCACATTGGCACTGAAGCTTTCTTT	CASTPGQGHIGTEAFF
-	TRBV11-3	-	TRBJ2-2	TGTGCCAGCAGCTTCCCCAAGGGTAACACCGGGGAGCTGTTTTTT	CASSFPKGNTGELFF
-	TRBV23-1	-	TRBJ2-2	TGCGCCAGCAGTCTTCGGGGGGCTAATATGAAAGGGGAGCTGTTTTTT	CASSLRGANMKGELFF
-	TRBV3-1	-	TRBJ1-2	TGTGCCAGCCGCTTAGCGGGAGACATTAACTATGGCTACACCTTC	CASRLAGDINYGYTF
-	TRBV20-1	-	TRBJ2-7	TGCAGTGCCTCTGGCGGGACAACCTACGAGCAGTACTTC	CSASGGTTYEQYF
-	TRBV20-1	-	TRBJ2-7	TGCAGTGCTAGCCCCCTAGAGGGGATGTACGAGCAGTACTTC	CSASPLEGMYEQYF
-	TRBV6-2/TRBV6-3	-	TRBJ2-1	TGTGCCAGCAGTTTCCGGCGGGATTCCTACAATGAGCAGTTCTTC	CASSFRRDSYNEQFF
-	TRBV5-1	TRBD1	TRBJ2-1	TGCGCCAGCAGCGGCCGGGACAGGGTCTACAATGAGCAGTTCTTC	CASSGRDRVYNEQFF
-	TRBV4-1	TRBD1	TRBJ2-7	TGCGCCAGCAGCCAAGCCCAGACAGGGGGGTCCTACGAGCAGTACTTC	CASSQAQTGGSYEQYF
-	TRBV20-1	-	TRBJ2-7	TGCAGTGGTAAGGTCAGGGGTGTCCACGAGCAGTACTTC	CSGKVRGVHEQYF
-	TRBV5-4	TRBD2	TRBJ2-5	TGTGCCAGCAGCTTGGTGGCTAGCGGACAAGAGACCCAGTACTTC	CASSLVASGQETQYF